The 32 T cell receptor beta chains below come from one sample, sequenced in a study of T cells after yellow fever vaccination. TCRdb reprocessed the 5' RACE reads with MiXCR, giving one entry per CDR3 protein. The sample has more than 110,000 distinct CDR3 sequences, about 6.2% seen once; the top ten hold under 0.7%. The sequenced sample was CD4+ T cells sorted from PBMCs, obtained 10 days after the yellow fever booster vaccination. Every receptor here comes from a man younger than 40 who received the YFV17D yellow fever vaccine.

At least ten counts were recorded for this clonotype. CDR3: CASWTSGFNEQFF. The DNA for the CDR3 is TGTGCCAGCTGGACTAGCGGGTTCAATGAGCAGTTCTTC. The chain combines TRBV12-3 or TRBV12-4 with TRBJ2-1; 11 bases agree with TRBD2. This CDR3 contains 13 residues. V dropped 8 bases and J dropped 6; count of bases not matched to a gene: 3.

This clonotype was picked up many times. The chain carries TRBV5-1 and TRBJ2-3, with TRBD1 matching 7 bases. The V segment lost 5 bases and the J segment 4 bases; nucleotides outside the gene matches: 10. The CDR3 spans 15 residues. CDR1 is SGHRS and CDR2 is YFSETQ in the germline V gene. CDR3 protein: CASRPRQGGADTQYF. The CDR3 region has the DNA TGCGCCAGCAGACCGAGACAGGGTGGCGCAGATACGCAGTATTTT.

This clonotype has a count of ten or more. This CDR3 reads CSAPDSRTGAKNIQYF. The CDR3 DNA reads as TGCAGTGCCCCAGACTCTAGGACGGGGGCCAAAAACATTCAGTACTTC. The chain uses TRBV20-1 and TRBJ2-4; tentatively, D is TRBD2 (5 bases). CDR3 length: 16 residues. Germline CDR1 DFQATT, CDR2 SNEGSKA (reference sequence). The germline V and J ends were trimmed by 6 bases and 1 base, with 19 bases remaining between them.

This clonotype has only a few counts. The rearrangement joins TRBV7-2 to TRBJ2-3, with D possibly TRBD2 on 6 matching bases. CDR3 length equals 15 residues. V was cut by 5 bases and J by 1 base, with 13 bases left in between. The V gene's germline CDR1 is SGHTA and CDR2 FQGNSA. CDR3 coding DNA: TGTGCCAGCAGCGGCATGGGAGGTCGCACAGATACGCAGTATTTT. It specifies CASSGMGGRTDTQYF.

Many counts were recorded for this clonotype. The rearrangement uses TRBV2 and TRBJ2-2; TRBD2 aligns across 11 bases. Looked up from germline, CDR1 is SNHLY and CDR2 is FYNNEI. Trimming cost V 5 bases and J 7 bases; bases outside gene matches: 9. This CDR3 is 16 amino acids long. CDR3 coding DNA: TGTGCCAGCAGTTTACTAGCGGGAGACGTGGGCGGGGAGCTGTTTTTT. Its protein is CASSLLAGDVGGELFF.

The chain is built from TRBV11-2 and TRBJ1-5; a possible D gene is TRBD1 (6 bases). This CDR3 region has 15 residues. V lost 5 bases, J lost 6 bases, and 17 bases lay in between. Germline V gene data show CDR1 as SGHAT and CDR2 as FQNNGV. In nucleotides, the CDR3 is TGTGCCAGCAGCCGCGAACCAGGGGAAGTTCAGCCCCAGCATTTT. Its protein is CASSREPGEVQPQHF.

This clonotype was picked up many times. The V call is TRBV5-1, the J call TRBJ1-5, with D perhaps TRBD1 (5 bases). CDR3 length: 14 residues. The germline V and J ends were trimmed by 4 bases and 4 bases, with 12 bases remaining between them. CDR1 and CDR2 from the germline V gene are SGHRS and YFSETQ. The CDR3, as DNA: TGCGCCAGCAGCGTGGGGGACGGGAATCAGCCCCAGCATTTT. It codes for CASSVGDGNQPQHF.

Ten or more counts support this clonotype. V is TRBV20-1 and J is TRBJ1-2; weak D call: TRBD1 (5 bases). Trimming left V 5 bases short and J 4 bases short, with 20 bases between. Germline CDR1 and CDR2: DFQATT and SNEGSKA (reference sequence). The CDR3 spans 15 residues. This CDR3 reads CSAVKAGKLGYGYTF. The CDR3 DNA is TGCAGTGCTGTTAAAGCAGGGAAACTAGGCTATGGCTACACCTTC.

This clonotype was picked up many times. The chain recombines TRBV6-5 with TRBJ2-2; TRBD1 aligns across 8 bases. V trimming: 0 bases; J trimming: 7 bases; junction bases outside the gene matches: 13. The germline V gene has CDR1 MNHEY and CDR2 SVGAGI. The CDR3 has 18 amino acids. The chain's CDR3 is CASSYSSLGQGLVGELFF. Written as DNA, the CDR3 is TGTGCCAGCAGTTACTCGAGTTTAGGACAGGGACTGGTCGGGGAGCTGTTTTTT.

This clonotype appeared many times. The rearrangement joins TRBV5-1 to TRBJ2-3; TRBD2 matches at 11 bases. J gave up 3 bases and V 4 bases, and 10 bases lay outside the gene matches. Germline V lookup: CDR1 SGHRS, CDR2 YFSETQ. This CDR3 spans 17 amino acids. CDR3 sequence reads: CASSPGPTSGRTDTQYF. The DNA for the CDR3 is TGCGCCAGCAGCCCGGGGCCTACTAGCGGGAGAACAGATACGCAGTATTTT.

As concerns this clonotype: The junction differs from germline at one of its ends, possibly a read error. V is TRBV12-3 or TRBV12-4 and J is TRBJ1-6, with D hard to call. The CDR3 covers 15 residues. Here the CDR3 reads CASSLAWSANSPLHF. CDR3 nucleotides: TGTGCCAGCAGTCTAGCTTGGTCAGCAAATTCACCCCTCCACTTT.

This clonotype was counted at least ten times. The V and J genes are TRBV6-2 or TRBV6-3 and TRBJ2-1, with 7 bases that match TRBD1. Germline values: CDR1 MNHEY, CDR2 SVGEGT. Trimming took 8 bases from V and 6 from J; bases not matched to a gene: 16. The CDR3 length is 16 residues. For the CDR3, the DNA is TGTGCCAGCCACCAGATTCGACAGGGTTTTTTCAATGAGCAGTTCTTC. Amino acid sequence: CASHQIRQGFFNEQFF.

The chain has TRBV5-4 and TRBJ2-3, with TRBD2 matching over 7 bases. Germline V gene sequence: CDR1 SGHNT, CDR2 YYREEE (reference sequence). V was pared by 0 bases and J by 6 bases, with 4 bases of the junction left unmatched. The CDR3 is 14 residues long. The CDR3 DNA follows: TGTGCCAGCAGCTTGGCCAGGCGGGAGGATACGCAGTATTTT. It is translated as CASSLARREDTQYF.

This rearrangement joins TRBV5-1 to TRBJ2-5; TRBD1 is a possible D gene (6 bases). V lost 4 bases, J lost 1 base, and 17 bases lay in between. The CDR3 spans 16 residues. In germline, CDR1 is SGHRS, CDR2 YFSETQ. CDR3 in amino acids: CASSQQGGDLQETQYF. In DNA, the CDR3 is TGCGCCAGCAGCCAACAGGGTGGAGACCTCCAAGAGACCCAGTACTTC.

The chain carries TRBV20-1 and TRBJ2-7; 7 nucleotides agree with TRBD2. The V and J ends lost 3 bases and 6 bases, in that order; junction bases with no gene match: 14. The germline CDR1 and CDR2 sequences are DFQATT and SNEGSKA (reference sequence). The length of the CDR3 is 15 residues. CDR3 residues: CSARRGTGRDAEQYF. The CDR3 nucleotides read TGCAGTGCTAGGCGGGGGACCGGGAGAGATGCCGAGCAGTACTTC.

This clonotype was found a few times. The genes are TRBV7-2 and TRBJ2-3; TRBD1 matches 10 bases. Germline V lookup: CDR1 SGHTA, CDR2 FQGNSA. Trimming removed 2 bases from V and 4 bases from J; junction bases left unmatched: 12. This CDR3 has 18 amino acids. Here the CDR3 reads CASSLSATGTGVADTQYF. In nucleotides, the CDR3 is TGTGCCAGCAGCTTATCGGCCACCGGGACAGGGGTTGCAGATACGCAGTATTTT.

As for this clonotype: A read error may be the cause here, since a much bigger clone is one base away. The chain combines TRBV10-3 with TRBJ2-1, with D perhaps matching TRBD2 (5 bases). CDR1 and CDR2 (germline): ENHRY, SYGVKD. The CDR3 contains 15 residues. CDR3 protein: CASSDKPGTHNEQFF. The CDR3 bases are TGTGCCAGCAGTGATAAACCGGGAACCCACAATGAGCAGTTCTTC.

This clonotype was picked up a small number of times. The chain employs TRBV4-3 and TRBJ2-5, with D possibly TRBD2 on 5 matching bases. Trimming took off 4 bases at V and 2 bases at J, with 17 bases between the two ends. This CDR3 has 16 residues. The germline V gene has CDR1 LGHNA and CDR2 YSLEER. The CDR3 sequence is CASSRTPRSGQETQYF. CDR3 in DNA: TGCGCCAGCAGCCGCACCCCGAGGAGCGGACAAGAGACCCAGTACTTC.

This clonotype occurred many times. The chain carries TRBV25-1 and TRBJ2-2; D gene unclear. CDR3 length: 14 residues. V lost 4 bases and J 5 bases, leaving 11 bases between the germline ends. Germline CDR1 and CDR2: MGHDK and SYGVNS. Written as DNA, the CDR3 is TGTGCCAGCAGTGTTGAAGGCCTGACCGGGGAGCTGTTTTTT. Translated: CASSVEGLTGELFF.

As for this clonotype: This may come from a read error, since a much larger clone is one base off. The chain couples TRBV4-3 to TRBJ1-2; TRBD1 might be the D (6 bases). V was cut by 3 bases and J by 13 bases, with 15 bases left in between. CDR1 and CDR2 from the germline V gene are LGHNA and YSLEER. The CDR3 loop spans 12 amino acids. As DNA, the CDR3 is TGCGCCAGCAGCCAGGACAGCGCTATCTTCACCTTC. Translation: CASSQDSAIFTF.

This clonotype was seen repeatedly, ten times or more. The gene calls are TRBV5-1 and TRBJ2-7; D unresolved. The V gene lost 2 bases and the J gene lost 5 bases, with 20 bases spanning the gap. From germline, CDR1 is SGHRS and CDR2 YFSETQ. CDR3 length: 16 amino acids. The chain's CDR3 is CASSLTGLRTTHEQYF. In nucleotides, the CDR3 is TGCGCCAGCAGCTTAACGGGCCTTAGGACCACCCACGAGCAGTACTTC.

In this sample, this clonotype turned up many times. This chain joins TRBV7-2 and TRBJ2-7, with a weak D call TRBD2 (5 bases). The length of the CDR3 is 14 residues. With 1 base removed from V and 6 bases from J, the gap between germline ends came to 13 bases. Germline values: CDR1 SGHTA, CDR2 FQGNSA. The CDR3 nucleotides are TGTGCCAGCAGCTTAGAGGGTCTCCGGGGCGAGCAGTACTTC. It encodes CASSLEGLRGEQYF.

Note on this clonotype: A read error may produce the germline difference seen at one junction end. CDR3 sequence (DNA): TGTGCCAGCAGTCTAGCTTGGTCAGCAAAGTCACCCCTCCACTTT. Residues: CASSLAWSAKSPLHF. V is TRBV12-3 or TRBV12-4 and J is TRBJ1-6; D call uncertain. This CDR3 has 15 residues.

This clonotype was seen repeatedly, ten times or more. This rearrangement joins TRBV20-1 to TRBJ2-1, with 8 bases that match TRBD2. This CDR3 region has 16 residues. Per germline, CDR1 DFQATT and CDR2 SNEGSKA (reference sequence). Unmatched junction bases numbered 14, after V lost 6 bases and J lost 4 bases. The CDR3 DNA sequence: TGCAGTGCAGTAGCGTATGTAGCGGGGAGGTACAATGAGCAGTTCTTC. Encoded protein: CSAVAYVAGRYNEQFF.

This clonotype was seen at least ten times. The chain links TRBV20-1 to TRBJ2-3, with TRBD2 matching over 9 bases. This CDR3 has 16 residues. Germline trimming cut 0 bases from V and 0 bases from J; bases unmatched to any gene: 4. Germline assignment: CDR1 DFQATT and CDR2 SNEGSKA (reference sequence). CDR3 amino acids: CSARDSGTSSTDTQYF. In DNA, the CDR3 is TGCAGTGCTAGAGATTCCGGGACTAGCAGCACAGATACGCAGTATTTT.

This clonotype was recorded many times. The chain combines TRBV19 with TRBJ2-5; 9 nucleotides match TRBD2. The CDR3 contains 14 residues. Germline CDR1 and CDR2: LNHDA and SQIVND (reference sequence). Trimming at V came to 4 bases and at J to 4 bases, leaving 4 bases not matched to a gene. The CDR3 DNA follows: TGTGCCAGTAGTAGATTTAGCGGGAGAGAGACCCAGTACTTC. Translated: CASSRFSGRETQYF.

V is TRBV11-2 and J is TRBJ2-7, with 9 bases lining up with TRBD2. Trimming at V came to 3 bases and at J to 3 bases, leaving 6 bases not matched to a gene. The CDR3 runs to 15 residues. Germline CDR1 SGHAT, CDR2 FQNNGV. The CDR3 nucleotides read TGTGCCAGCAGCTTGGTAGCGGGAGTCCTCTACGAGCAGTACTTC. Amino acid sequence: CASSLVAGVLYEQYF.

This clonotype was picked up many times. The chain joins TRBV28 to TRBJ2-1, with 8 nucleotides matching TRBD2. In germline, CDR1 is MDHEN, CDR2 SYDVKM. The CDR3 loop spans 16 amino acids. The trim removed 3 bases at V and 5 bases at J, leaving 9 bases unmatched. The CDR3 nucleotides read TGTGCCAGCAGTTTGGGCGGGACTAGAGGTAACAATGAGCAGTTCTTC. It codes for CASSLGGTRGNNEQFF.

Worth noting for this clonotype: One end of the junction varies from germline; a read error may be responsible. The chain combines TRBV20-1 with TRBJ2-6; 7 bases map to TRBD2. The CDR3 length is 18 residues. Looked up from germline, CDR1 is DFQATT and CDR2 is SNEGSKA (reference sequence). The CDR3 region has the DNA TGCTGTGCAGTCGTTGCGGGAGCGCTAAGCTCTGGGGCCAACGTCCTGACTTTC. It is translated as CCAVVAGALSSGANVLTF.

There are many counts of this clonotype. CDR3 in DNA: TGTGCCAGCAGCGTAGGGACGGCGACCGGGGAGCTGTTTTTT. Residues: CASSVGTATGELFF. The chain recombines TRBV9 with TRBJ2-2; D is unclear. The length of the CDR3 is 14 residues. The V gene lost 0 bases and the J gene lost 5 bases, with 8 bases spanning the gap. Germline V gene data show CDR1 as SGDLS and CDR2 as YYNGEE.

Only a few counts were recorded for this clonotype. J is TRBJ1-5 and V is TRBV19; D remains unclear. Per germline, CDR1 LNHDA and CDR2 SQIVND (reference sequence). Trimming took 5 bases from V and 2 from J, leaving 13 bases between them. The CDR3 is made up of 15 amino acids. The CDR3 nucleotides read TGTGCCAGTAGTCTCGCGTGGGATGGCAATCAGCCCCAGCATTTT. This codes for CASSLAWDGNQPQHF.

As for this clonotype: This may be a read error: a much more frequent sequence differs by one nucleotide. J is TRBJ2-7 and V is TRBV4-3; 8 bases line up with TRBD1. The germline V gene has CDR1 LGHNA and CDR2 YSLEER. This CDR3 has 13 amino acids. The CDR3 DNA is TGCACCAGCAGCTTCGACAGGGGCAACGAGCAGTACTTC. It codes for CTSSFDRGNEQYF.